This T cell receptor (beta chain) was observed in a study of shared clonotypes between healthy human individuals (TCRdb year 2020). Regarding the study in general: The cohort included a few men and two women between 18 and 49 years of age. Leukapheresis yielded between about 0.9 and 8.9 billion PBMCs per donor. To estimate repertoire size and how much clonotype sharing occurs between individuals, the study deeply sequenced the blood TCR repertoires of roughly 5 healthy adults. For each donor, CD4 naive and CD4 memory were each run on three plates, CD8 naive on two plates, and CD8 memory on one plate. To increase sequencing depth and limit assay-specific biases, different laboratories used diverse techniques to prepare libraries and sequence TCR repertoires. What the work shows at the level of the full study, not this receptor alone: Naive subsets generally had larger estimated clonotype richness than memory subsets. Sampling was restricted to blood, and TCR repertoires in tissues likely differ from the TCR repertoires found in blood. Because the study included a small number of donors, the genetic and exposure-history diversity represented was limited. Rarefaction of sorted-subset datasets indicated incomplete sequencing despite the large sequencing depth. When several donors were compared, the shared fraction of clonotypes was about 5.4% for naive CD4, around 3.5% for naive CD8, 2.3% for memory CD4, and approximately 0.4% for memory CD8. Higher generation probabilities were observed for clonotypes shared by all four sorted-subset donors than for non-shared clonotypes. Based on pairwise subsampling, the degree of clonotype sharing among donors was expected to be affected by sequencing depth.

Including the terminal cysteine and phenylalanine, the CDR3 comprises 13 residues. Only the CDR3 region is kept as DNA, spanning 39 bases read in frame from base 1. At the junction V is shortened by 3 bases and J by 4 bases, with 10 bases in between. Reading the germline V gene gives CDR1 SGHVS and CDR2 FQNEAQ. The donors were healthy, HIV-negative adults who had no recently reported acute infections or vaccinations. Every donor was a Caucasian adult residing in Nashville, Tennessee, USA. CD4+ T cells were enriched through magnetic negative selection, after which naive cells were positively selected on CD45RA and the remaining negative fraction served as the memory subset. Blood was obtained by leukapheresis, after which PBMCs were separated by Ficoll-Histopaque density gradient centrifugation and cryopreserved in liquid nitrogen vapor phase. Analytical flow cytometry was used to check the purity and quantity of each magnetically sorted T cell population. Each sorted fraction had its genomic DNA isolated and then quantified by UV absorbance on a Nanodrop 2000c.

In regard to this clone: The specificity of this receptor is unknown. One base away there is no much larger clone; base qualities are not given.

TCR CDR3 regions were amplified from genomic DNA by multiplex PCR using the deep immunoSEQ assay. For each cell subset, the extracted genomic DNA was distributed evenly across all wells of several immunoSEQ 96-well plates, and each plate served as one replicate. For sorted subsets, approximately 190 ng genomic DNA, equal to tens of thousands of T cell genomes, was loaded into each replicate PCR. Purified libraries were quantified with a Qubit 3.0 fluorometer, sized on a Bioanalyzer 2100, and re-quantified with the KAPA Library Quantification kit. Every immunoSEQ 96-well plate was sequenced on a dedicated single-read 150-cycle Illumina NextSeq 550 flow cell. The original pipeline was this. Because the immunoSEQ output included only junctional sequences and no quality scores, the filtering could not be the same as the filtering used for full-length reads. Sequences were annotated with PyIR, a Python wrapper for IgBLAST v1.9, using IMGT germline references to assign V/J genes and CDR3. Any read was removed if the V/J assignment was weak (E-value above 1e-6), the CDR3 was missing, or the read contained stop codons, out-of-frame junctions, or ambiguous translated residues. V3J clonotypes were defined as sequences sharing the same inferred V gene, J gene, and CDR3 amino acid sequence. Percentage overlap between repertoires was calculated by dividing the number of shared unique clonotypes by the size of the smaller repertoire. Repertoire richness was assessed with RTK rarefaction, the Chao1 estimator, and Recon v2.1 estimates of unobserved clonotypes. For all TCRbeta clonotypes obtained by the gDNA method from a handful of donors, generation probabilities were computed with OLGA. Imported from immuneACCESS, the table was reduced by TCRdb to in-frame sequences with V and J called. These copies leave out some clones; in studies compared against another copy, an unresolved V gene accounts for under half, and the cause of the remainder is not known. The D gene and trimming were derived from the DNA, and the V and J assignments and clone size from that table. In this sample the table shows approximately 720,000 clones, 55% to 75% of which occur a single time. The ten most abundant clones make up 1.8% of the sample.

This chain is built from TRBV7-8 and TRBJ2-7; no D segment can be confidently identified. The clonotype was recovered from a woman between 25 and 40 years old in good health. Sequencing input: memory CD4+ T cells sorted from blood. Taken with the paper, the label for cell subset or site translates to: CD45RA-negative fraction. The sequenced DNA is TGTGCCAGCAGCTTGTCGTCCTTTTACGAGCAGTACTTC. Its amino acids are CASSLSSFYEQYF.